This passage covers 23 T cell receptor beta chains from one sample sequenced in a study of regulatory T cells in long-lasting Graves disease. Building the TCR beta libraries relied on iRepertoire HTBI primers, and CDR3 regions underwent Arm-PCR. TCRdb reprocessed the multiplex PCR reads via MiXCR and lists one record per CDR3 protein. Here the sample spans hundreds of thousands of distinct CDR3 sequences, about a sixth being singletons. Time point: newly diagnosed GD, antithyroid drugs for less than 3 months. Scientists built the TCR library using RNA that was extracted from PBMCs. These records were also assigned to another study, of T cells in Graves' hyperthyroidism and ophthalmopathy.

The input for sequencing was peripheral blood mononuclear cells (PBMCs), taken at new diagnosis, from a patient treated with antithyroid drugs. The receptors come from a middle-aged man with Graves disease.

The chain uses TRBV2 and TRBJ2-1; tentatively, D is TRBD1 (5 bases). The CDR3 spans 14 residues. Deletions cut 8 bases from V and 2 bases from J, with 13 bases between. From germline, CDR1 is SNHLY and CDR2 FYNNEI. In DNA, the CDR3 is TGTGCCAGCCTCAGGGAATTAACCTACAATGAGCAGTTCTTC. It translates to CASLRELTYNEQFF.

This chain connects TRBV3-1 to TRBJ1-2; 7 nucleotides match TRBD1. Germline loops: CDR1 LGHDT, CDR2 YNNKEL (reference sequence). J lost 6 bases, V lost 2 bases, and 6 bases had no gene match. CDR3 length: 14 residues. CDR3 in DNA: TGTGCCAGCAGCCAATTGAAGGGGGCCGATGGCTACACCTTC. It yields the protein CASSQLKGADGYTF. The whole variable domain, remainder taken from reference TRBV3-1 and TRBJ1-2, is DTAVSQTPKYLVTQMGNDKSIKCEQNLGHDTMYWYKQDSKKFLKIMFSYNNKELIINETVPNRFSPKSPDKAHLNLHINSLELGDSAVYFCASSQLKGADGYTFGSGTRLTVV.

This clonotype was seen many times. The chain links TRBV11-3 to TRBJ1-1; D ambiguous. With 5 bases removed from V and 4 bases from J, the gap between germline ends came to 14 bases. Germline CDR1 is SGHNT and CDR2 is YENEEA. The CDR3 contains 14 residues. CDR3 DNA: TGTGCCAGCAGCCCTGGGTACGCGACCACTGAAGCTTTCTTT. This codes for CASSPGYATTEAFF.

As regards this clonotype: A much larger clone is a single base away; this may be a read error. This chain connects TRBV6-1 to TRBJ1-5; tentative D call: TRBD1 (5 bases). Germline V gives CDR1 MNHNS, CDR2 SASEGT. With 6 bases removed from V and 5 bases from J, the gap between germline ends came to 20 bases. This CDR3 is 16 amino acids long. The CDR3 loop reads CASRGTGRWGDQPQHF. The CDR3 region has the DNA TGTGCCAGCAGAGGGACGGGCAGGTGGGGCGATCAGCCCCAGCATTTT.

Concerning this clonotype itself: A far larger clone is a single base away, which makes a read error likely. This chain connects TRBV9 to TRBJ2-2; either TRBD1 or TRBD2 may fit D (6 bases each). With 0 bases removed from V and 0 bases from J, the gap between germline ends came to 9 bases. The V gene's germline CDR1 is SGDLS and CDR2 YYNGEE. This CDR3 contains 16 residues. This CDR3 reads CASSVAGAANTGELFF. In nucleotides, the CDR3 is TGTGCCAGCAGCGTAGCGGGGGCCGCGAACACCGGGGAGCTGTTTTTT.

This clonotype was observed many times. This chain joins TRBV6-2 or TRBV6-3 and TRBJ2-7, with a tentative D call TRBD2 (6 bases). Germline V gives CDR1 MNHEY, CDR2 SVGEGT. CDR3 length: 13 amino acids. The V and J ends lost 6 bases and 1 base respectively, with 10 bases between them. CDR3 amino acids: CASRRRESYEQYF. CDR3 bases: TGTGCCAGCAGGCGCCGGGAGTCCTACGAGCAGTACTTC.

This clonotype was seen a handful of times. The chain links TRBV20-1 to TRBJ2-3; 10 nucleotides match TRBD2. The germline V gene encodes CDR1 DFQATT and CDR2 SNEGSKA (reference sequence). The J segment lost 1 base and the V segment lost 6 bases, leaving 10 bases of the junction unmatched. This CDR3 is built from 16 residues. The CDR3 spells CSARTSGPPGTDTQYF. The CDR3 coding sequence is TGCAGTGCCAGGACTAGCGGACCTCCCGGCACAGATACGCAGTATTTT.

This clonotype was seen many times. The J gene is TRBJ1-1, the V gene TRBV6-1, with D possibly TRBD1 on 5 matching bases. The V gene lost 4 bases and the J gene lost 0 bases, with 9 bases spanning the gap. Per germline, CDR1 MNHNS and CDR2 SASEGT. The CDR3 extends over 14 amino acids. The DNA for the CDR3 is TGTGCCAGCAGTGGCGGGACGGTGAACACTGAAGCTTTCTTT. Protein: CASSGGTVNTEAFF.

This clonotype showed up many times. This chain uses TRBV5-6 with TRBJ1-1; no clear D. V was trimmed by 6 bases and J by 2 bases, leaving 20 bases between them. Looked up from germline, CDR1 is SGHDT and CDR2 is YYEEEE. This CDR3 spans 16 amino acids. In nucleotides, the CDR3 is TGTGCCAGCACCACGCCCCGGGCCTTAAACAACACTGAAGCTTTCTTT. It codes for CASTTPRALNNTEAFF.

This clonotype was counted at least ten times. The chain joins TRBV28 to TRBJ2-5, with D perhaps TRBD1 (5 bases). The CDR3 is 17 residues long. V shed 9 bases and J shed 0 bases, with 23 bases lying between them. CDR1 MDHEN and CDR2 SYDVKM come from the germline V gene. The CDR3 DNA sequence: TGTGCCAGTCAACCGACAGTCTGGGTCTTTAACCAAGAGACCCAGTACTTC. Translated: CASQPTVWVFNQETQYF.

This clonotype was counted many times. The chain has TRBV4-1 and TRBJ2-3, with D possibly matching TRBD2 (6 bases). There are 16 residues in the CDR3. Germline CDR1 is MGHRA and CDR2 is YSYEKL. V was shortened by 4 bases and J by 4 bases, with 18 bases between the two germline ends. This CDR3 is CASSRLVGGEADTQYF. Written as DNA, the CDR3 is TGCGCCAGCAGCCGATTGGTGGGTGGGGAGGCAGATACGCAGTATTTT.

This clonotype was counted a few times. This chain uses TRBV6-9 with TRBJ2-2; 8 nucleotides line up with TRBD1. This CDR3 is built from 16 residues. The junction had 4 bases not matched to a gene; V was cut back by 4 bases and J by 0 bases. The germline gives CDR1 MNHGY, CDR2 SVAAGI. In DNA form, the CDR3 reads TGTGCCAGCAGTTTTCCGGGACAGGCGAACACCGGGGAGCTGTTTTTT. Translation: CASSFPGQANTGELFF.

This clonotype occurred a few times. One end of the junction is discordant with germline, which a read error may explain. This rearrangement joins TRBV7-3 to TRBJ2-5, with D possibly matching TRBD2 (7 bases). The germline V gene encodes CDR1 SGHTA and CDR2 FQGTGA. There are 16 residues in the CDR3. Here the CDR3 DNA reads TGTGCCAGCAGCCGCCAGGGGCGGGGGACCCAAGAGACCCAGTACTTT. This encodes CASSRQGRGTQETQYF.

The chain uses TRBV28 and TRBJ2-3; 7 bases align to TRBD2. Trimming removed 8 bases from V and 6 bases from J; junction bases left unmatched: 14. This CDR3 is 15 amino acids long. Germline CDR1 is MDHEN and CDR2 is SYDVKM. CDR3 residues: CASAPGTSGVDTQYF. CDR3 DNA sequence: TGTGCCAGCGCCCCTGGGACGAGCGGGGTGGATACGCAGTATTTT.

Ten or more counts support this clonotype. The chain is built from TRBV20-1 and TRBJ2-1; no firm D call. Germline V gene data show CDR1 as DFQATT and CDR2 as SNEGSKA (reference sequence). V lost 2 bases and J 9 bases, leaving 14 bases between the germline ends. This CDR3 contains 13 residues. The CDR3 here is CSARRIMLSEQFF. The CDR3 bases are TGCAGTGCTAGACGGATCATGCTGAGTGAGCAGTTCTTC.

As for this clonotype: Relative to the germline gene, one junction end is altered; a read error may explain this. The CDR3 spells CAGSPSLPGWYEQYF. In nucleotides, the CDR3 is TGTGCCGGCAGTCCCTCGCTACCAGGGTGGTACGAGCAGTACTTC. The chain joins TRBV27 to TRBJ2-7; perhaps TRBD1 as D (5 bases). CDR1 and CDR2 from the germline V gene are MNHEY and SMNVEV (reference sequence). The CDR3 totals 15 residues.

A remark on this clonotype: The likely explanation is a read error, given a far larger clone one base away. The chain couples TRBV7-9 to TRBJ2-2; the match to TRBD1 covers 9 bases. Trimming removed 6 bases from V and 6 bases from J; junction bases left unmatched: 8. There are 15 residues in the CDR3. Germline V gene data show CDR1 as SEHNR and CDR2 as FQNEAQ (reference sequence). The CDR3 nucleotides are TGTGCCAGCAGATACAGGGGGCGCGGCGCCGGGGAGCTGTTTTTT. Translated: CASRYRGRGAGELFF.

A note on this clonotype: A much larger clonotype is one base distant, so this may be a read error. The J gene is TRBJ2-1, the V gene TRBV6-5, with 9 bases fitting TRBD1. The CDR3 has 17 amino acids. J was trimmed by 6 bases and V by 2 bases; bases with no gene match: 11. CDR1 is MNHEY and CDR2 is SVGAGI in the germline V gene. The CDR3 bases are TGTGCCAGCAGTTACCGGGACAGGGCCGCTTCATTCAATGAGCAGTTCTTC. It specifies CASSYRDRAASFNEQFF.

This clonotype was detected many times. This chain joins TRBV12-3 or TRBV12-4 and TRBJ1-5; tentatively, D is TRBD1 (5 bases). Trimming shortened V by 6 bases and J by 5 bases, and 11 bases separated the two germline ends. The CDR3 extends over 13 amino acids. CDR3 sequence (DNA): TGTGCCAGCAGACTAACAGGCTATCAGCCCCAGCATTTT. It is translated as CASRLTGYQPQHF.

The rearrangement joins TRBV7-9 to TRBJ1-2, with a weak D call TRBD1 (6 bases). CDR3 length equals 13 residues. CDR1 SEHNR and CDR2 FQNEAQ come from the germline V gene (reference sequence). Trimming took 5 bases from V and 7 from J, leaving 14 bases between them. The CDR3, as DNA: TGTGCCAGCAGCCAGGAACAGGGCACTGGCTACACCTTC. It encodes CASSQEQGTGYTF.

This clonotype was seen repeatedly, ten times or more. The V call is TRBV6-2 or TRBV6-3, the J call TRBJ1-5, with D unresolved. This CDR3 is 14 amino acids long. The V and J ends lost 2 bases and 1 base respectively, with 6 bases between them. Germline CDR1 and CDR2: MNHEY and SVGEGT. CDR3 residues: CASSYRQSNQPQHF. For the CDR3, the DNA is TGTGCCAGCAGTTACAGGCAGAGCAATCAGCCCCAGCATTTT.

This clonotype was seen many times. The chain has TRBV28 and TRBJ2-1; the D is unclear. The CDR3 sequence is 15 residues long. Germline V lookup: CDR1 MDHEN, CDR2 SYDVKM. V dropped 8 bases and J dropped 4 bases, with 18 bases sitting between them. In DNA form, the CDR3 reads TGTGCCAGCGGTTCCGCAGGCTCTATATACAATGAGCAGTTCTTC. It specifies CASGSAGSIYNEQFF.

The chain uses TRBV28 and TRBJ1-2; perhaps TRBD1 as D (5 bases). This CDR3 region has 13 residues. The germline V and J ends were trimmed by 6 bases and 4 bases, with 12 bases remaining between them. Germline V CDR1 and CDR2: MDHEN, SYDVKM. CDR3 region: CASRQTASYGYTF. DNA for the CDR3: TGTGCCAGCAGACAGACAGCGAGCTATGGCTACACCTTC.